These 28 T cell receptor beta chains were all obtained from the same sample, sequenced in a study of blood T cell repertoires in COVID-19. Data came from immunoSEQ multiplex PCR; TCRdb stores just in-frame clones and leaves some out. This sample has 300,000 to 350,000 clones; over 70% occur once, and the top ten carry 5%. Sequencing was carried out using PBMCs or T cells enriched from blood (not recorded which). These receptors all stem from a man aged 25-45 years who had recovered from COVID-19.

This clone was observed once. V is TRBV27 and J is TRBJ1-5, with TRBD1 identical over 7 bases. Germline values: CDR1 MNHEY, CDR2 SMNVEV (reference sequence). After removal of 4 bases from V and 2 bases from J, the junction contained 11 bases not matched to a gene. CDR3 length: 17 amino acids. CDR3 protein: CASSSYPPGTGNQPQHF. The CDR3 DNA reads as TGTGCCAGCAGTTCCTACCCCCCCGGGACAGGCAATCAGCCCCAGCATTTT.

The J gene is TRBJ1-3, the V gene TRBV6-1; TRBD1 is a possible D gene (6 bases). Germline V lookup: CDR1 MNHNS, CDR2 SASEGT. Trimming shortened V by 0 bases and J by 0 bases, and 15 bases separated the two germline ends. This CDR3 has 18 residues. Here the CDR3 reads CASSEALPGDPSGNTIYF. CDR3 coding DNA: TGTGCCAGCAGTGAAGCGCTTCCAGGGGACCCCTCTGGAAACACCATATATTTT.

This chain links TRBV5-4 with TRBJ2-2; D gene unclear. Germline CDR1 reads SGHNT; CDR2 reads YYREEE (reference sequence). This CDR3 contains 14 residues. V was pared by 0 bases and J by 2 bases, with 5 bases between. This CDR3 is CASSLDLNTGELFF. DNA for the CDR3: TGTGCCAGCAGCTTGGACTTAAACACCGGGGAGCTGTTTTTT.

There are a few counts of this clone. Other DNA sequences in this sample translate to the same CDR3. This rearrangement joins TRBV12-3 or TRBV12-4 to TRBJ1-5, with 8 bases identical to TRBD1. This CDR3 is 13 amino acids long. Germline trimming cut 4 bases from V and 4 bases from J; bases unmatched to any gene: 0. CDR3 sequence reads: CASSWTGNQPQHF. Here the CDR3 DNA reads TGTGCCAGCAGTTGGACAGGGAATCAGCCCCAGCATTTT.

The chain couples TRBV3-1 (or the pseudogene TRBV3-2) to TRBJ2-2; D call uncertain. The CDR3 contains 13 residues. Germline CDR1 is LGHDT and CDR2 is YNNKEL (reference sequence). V lost 1 base and J 6 bases, leaving 6 bases between the germline ends. CDR3 in amino acids: CASSQGEAGELFF. The DNA for the CDR3 is TGTGCCAGCAGCCAAGGAGAAGCCGGGGAGCTGTTTTTT.

The rearrangement uses TRBV11-3 and TRBJ2-1, with a tentative D call TRBD1 (5 bases). CDR3 size: 15 residues. Trimming removed 0 bases at V and 4 bases at J, with 10 bases between. The germline gives CDR1 SGHNT, CDR2 YENEEA. Here the CDR3 DNA reads TGTGCCAGCAGCTTAGATAGACAGCCGTACAATGAGCAGTTCTTC. As protein: CASSLDRQPYNEQFF.

The chain combines TRBV7-9 with TRBJ2-7, with D perhaps TRBD1 (6 bases). V was pared by 5 bases and J by 0 bases, with 11 bases between. The CDR3 is made up of 14 amino acids. Germline V CDR1 and CDR2: SEHNR, FQNEAQ (reference sequence). CDR3 sequence: CASSLRGTSYEQYF. In DNA, the CDR3 is TGTGCCAGCAGCCTGAGGGGGACCTCCTACGAGCAGTACTTC.

V gene TRBV3-1 (or the pseudogene TRBV3-2) combines with J gene TRBJ1-2, with 8 nucleotides matching TRBD1. The germline V gene encodes CDR1 LGHDT and CDR2 YNNKEL (reference sequence). Unmatched junction bases numbered 7, after V lost 3 bases and J lost 4 bases. This CDR3 has 15 amino acids. The CDR3 coding sequence is TGTGCCAGCAGCCAGACCGGGACAGGTCCCTATGGCTACACCTTC. Its translation: CASSQTGTGPYGYTF.

The gene calls are TRBV19 and TRBJ1-2, with TRBD1 matching 7 bases. CDR1 and CDR2 from the germline V gene are LNHDA and SQIVND (reference sequence). This CDR3 is 13 amino acids long. V shed 5 bases and J 2 bases; nucleotides not matched to a gene: 2. CDR3 sequence reads: CASSPTGNYGYTF. In DNA, the CDR3 is TGTGCCAGTAGTCCGACAGGGAACTATGGCTACACCTTC.

The chain employs TRBV27 and TRBJ1-6, with TRBD1 matching 8 bases. The junction had 3 bases not matched to a gene; V was cut back by 5 bases and J by 6 bases. Germline V gene sequence: CDR1 MNHEY, CDR2 SMNVEV (reference sequence). CDR3 length: 14 amino acids. The CDR3 is CASSPDRGNSPLHF. The CDR3 DNA reads as TGTGCCAGCAGTCCCGACAGGGGTAATTCACCCCTCCACTTT.

The rearrangement links TRBV11-2 to TRBJ1-2, with 9 positions matching TRBD1. The CDR3 extends over 14 amino acids. Germline CDR1 and CDR2: SGHAT and FQNNGV. Trimming removed 5 bases from V and 4 bases from J; junction bases left unmatched: 5. CDR3 protein: CASSAGQGSYGYTF. The DNA for the CDR3 is TGTGCCAGCAGCGCTGGACAGGGGAGCTATGGCTACACCTTC.

CDR3 sequence (DNA): TGTGCCAGCAGCCTAAATAGCAATCAGCCCCAGCATTTT. It codes for CASSLNSNQPQHF. The rearrangement joins TRBV7-9 to TRBJ1-5; D is uncertain. V gave up 5 bases and J gave up 0 bases, with 5 bases separating them. CDR1 is SEHNR and CDR2 is FQNEAQ in the germline V gene (reference sequence). This CDR3 is built from 13 residues.

This chain uses TRBV29-1 with TRBJ2-5; 7 positions match TRBD2. Germline V gene lookup returns CDR1 SQVTM and CDR2 ANQGSEA. J was trimmed by 2 bases and V by 3 bases; bases with no gene match: 9. The CDR3 is 15 amino acids. DNA of the CDR3: TGCAGCGTTGAGCTCGTGTACGGGGGGCAAGAGACCCAGTACTTC. Translating it yields CSVELVYGGQETQYF.

The chain recombines TRBV28 with TRBJ1-5; no clear D. This CDR3 region has 14 residues. With 3 bases removed from V and 0 bases from J, the gap between germline ends came to 6 bases. The germline CDR1 and CDR2 sequences are MDHEN and SYDVKM. The CDR3 sequence: CASSLAGSNQPQHF. CDR3 bases: TGTGCCAGCAGTTTGGCAGGTAGCAATCAGCCCCAGCATTTT.

The rearrangement joins TRBV10-3 to TRBJ2-7, with TRBD1 identical over 9 bases. This CDR3 spans 13 amino acids. CDR1 is ENHRY and CDR2 is SYGVKD in the germline V gene. With V trimmed by 7 bases and J by 3 bases, 4 bases remained unmatched. This CDR3 reads CAITPTGGYEQYF. The CDR3 DNA follows: TGTGCCATCACCCCGACAGGGGGCTACGAGCAGTACTTC.

A few counts support this clone. The chain carries TRBV12-3 or TRBV12-4 and TRBJ2-1; the match to TRBD1 covers 9 bases. The CDR3 covers 12 residues. V dropped 6 bases and J dropped 12; count of bases not matched to a gene: 6. CDR3 sequence (DNA): TGTGCCAGCAGGCGAACAGGGGGCGGGCAGTTCTTC. This encodes CASRRTGGGQFF.

This clone was detected only a few times. V is TRBV4-1 and J is TRBJ2-1, with 7 bases that match TRBD1. The germline V gene encodes CDR1 MGHRA and CDR2 YSYEKL. This CDR3 is 15 amino acids long. J was trimmed by 0 bases and V by 6 bases; bases with no gene match: 5. The CDR3 DNA follows: TGCGCCAGCAGGGGACAGTTGAGCTCCTACAATGAGCAGTTCTTC. It is translated as CASRGQLSSYNEQFF.

The rearrangement joins TRBV4-1 to TRBJ1-2; D is unclear. This CDR3 comprises 16 residues. Trimming cost V 2 bases and J 1 base, with 14 bases left between them. Germline CDR1 is MGHRA and CDR2 is YSYEKL. The CDR3, as DNA: TGCGCCAGCAGCCAACCATTGGCCGGGGTTAACTATGGCTACACCTTC. It encodes CASSQPLAGVNYGYTF.

The gene calls are TRBV27 and TRBJ1-6; possible D gene TRBD1, 6 bases. This CDR3 has 15 residues. In germline, CDR1 is MNHEY, CDR2 SMNVEV (reference sequence). The V end lost 6 bases, the J end lost 9 bases, and 18 bases lay between the germline ends. CDR3 in amino acids: CASRTRGGAGSPLHF. The CDR3 DNA reads as TGTGCCAGCAGAACCCGGGGGGGGGCTGGTTCACCCCTCCACTTT.

The chain recombines TRBV28 with TRBJ1-2, with 10 bases aligning to TRBD1. With 5 bases clipped from V and 5 bases from J, the junction kept 5 bases outside the gene matches. Germline V gives CDR1 MDHEN, CDR2 SYDVKM. This CDR3 region has 14 residues. The CDR3 loop is CASSPTGGSYGYTF. DNA for the CDR3: TGTGCCAGCAGTCCGACAGGGGGCTCATATGGCTACACCTTC.

The chain carries TRBV6-5 and TRBJ1-1; a possible D gene is TRBD1 (5 bases). The CDR3 sequence is 13 residues long. Germline values: CDR1 MNHEY, CDR2 SVGAGI. Trimming stripped 6 bases from V and 1 base from J, with 9 bases between. The CDR3 DNA follows: TGTGCCAGCAGCCCCGGGGGGAACACTGAAGCTTTCTTT. It yields the protein CASSPGGNTEAFF.

The CDR3 reads CASSLTSGNNSPLHF. The DNA of the CDR3 is TGTGCCAGCAGCTTAACTTCGGGAAATAATTCACCCCTCCACTTT. V is TRBV7-3 and J is TRBJ1-6, with D unclear. Germline CDR1 SGHTA, CDR2 FQGTGA. The CDR3 consists of 15 residues. V shed 0 bases and J shed 5 bases, with 8 bases lying between them.

This chain connects TRBV10-1 to TRBJ2-1, with D unresolved. V lost 0 bases, J lost 4 bases, and 7 bases lay in between. Germline CDR1 WNHNN, CDR2 SYGVQD (reference sequence). The CDR3 is 14 amino acids. This CDR3 reads CASSESYGYNEQFF. The CDR3 nucleotides read TGCGCCAGCAGTGAGTCCTACGGGTACAATGAGCAGTTCTTC.

This clone was detected a few times. The V gene is TRBV28, the J gene TRBJ1-2; D is ambiguous. There are 12 residues in the CDR3. The germline gives CDR1 MDHEN, CDR2 SYDVKM. Trimming took 9 bases from V and 4 from J, leaving 12 bases between them. CDR3 sequence: CASPGRPYGYTF. The CDR3 bases are TGTGCCAGTCCGGGGAGGCCCTATGGCTACACCTTC.

This clone has a handful of counts. The chain joins TRBV2 to TRBJ1-6; D is uncertain. The length of the CDR3 is 17 residues. Between the trimmed V and J ends, which lost 0 bases and 10 bases, there was a span of 19 bases. CDR1 and CDR2 (germline): SNHLY, FYNNEI. The CDR3 DNA reads TGTGCCAGCAGTGAAGCGCTTTGGTACAGCTCGTCATCACCCCTCCACTTT. This sequence encodes CASSEALWYSSSSPLHF.

Only one count was recorded for this clone. The rearrangement joins TRBV25-1 to TRBJ1-4, with D possibly TRBD1 on 5 matching bases. V was trimmed by 1 base and J by 5 bases, leaving 11 bases between them. This CDR3 has 15 residues. Germline V lookup: CDR1 MGHDK, CDR2 SYGVNS. The CDR3 spells CASSESPGRNEKLFF. CDR3 coding DNA: TGTGCCAGCAGTGAATCCCCAGGGAGGAATGAAAAACTGTTTTTT.

The rearrangement uses TRBV10-3 and TRBJ2-1; 8 bases map to TRBD2. This CDR3 has 16 amino acids. With 6 bases clipped from V and 4 bases from J, the junction kept 11 bases outside the gene matches. Germline V lookup: CDR1 ENHRY, CDR2 SYGVKD. The CDR3 sequence: CAIRSTAGAAYNEQFF. The CDR3 coding sequence is TGTGCCATCAGGTCGACAGCGGGGGCTGCGTACAATGAGCAGTTCTTC.

The chain carries TRBV12-1 and TRBJ2-7; the D call TRBD1 from the table was never checked on the DNA. TRBV12-1 is assigned pseudogene status. The CDR3 loop spans 16 amino acids. CDR3 region: CASNKGKDSSSYEQYF. In nucleotides, the CDR3 is TGTGCCAGCAATAAAGGCAAGGACAGTAGCTCCTACGAGCAGTACTTC.